These 13 T cell receptor beta chains originate from one sample sequenced in a study of T cells in localized non-small cell lung cancer. Clones were read by immunoSEQ multiplex PCR, and TCRdb kept only the in-frame ones, dropping some. In the table there are some 3,200 clones, around 18% of which are singletons. Material: lung tumor tissue, obtained before any cancer treatment. The receptors stem from a man aged 35-69 years with stage I lung adenocarcinoma.

V usage is TRBV18 and J usage is TRBJ1-1; the D is unclear. The CDR3 has 14 amino acids. Trimming cost V 3 bases and J 6 bases, with 14 bases left between them. Germline CDR1 and CDR2: KGHSH and LQKENI. The DNA of the CDR3 is TGTGCCAGCTCACCGCGAGGTATAAGTTCTGAAGCTTTCTTT. Translating it yields CASSPRGISSEAFF.

This clone ranks as large. This chain uses TRBV11-3 with TRBJ2-7, with 9 bases identical to TRBD2. Per the germline V gene, CDR1 is SGHNT and CDR2 is YENEEA. The CDR3 loop spans 15 amino acids. V dropped 5 bases and J dropped 7; count of bases not matched to a gene: 12. CDR3 sequence reads: CASSPIAGELGEQYF. The CDR3 region has the DNA TGTGCCAGCAGCCCTATAGCGGGAGAGCTGGGGGAGCAGTACTTC.

The table lists this clone with a few counts. The V and J genes are TRBV23-1 and TRBJ2-7; 7 bases agree with TRBD1. TRBV23-1 is an open reading frame whose function is uncertain. The CDR3 consists of 14 residues. Trimming removed 5 bases from V and 1 base from J; junction bases left unmatched: 5. CDR3 coding DNA: TGCGCCAGCAGTTACAGGGGCCAATCCTACGAGCAGTACGTC. Translation: CASSYRGQSYEQYV.

This clone counts as medium-sized (0.01 to 0.1%). The gene calls are TRBV9 and TRBJ2-1; 7 nucleotides agree with TRBD2. The V and J ends lost 4 bases and 3 bases, in that order; junction bases with no gene match: 10. The CDR3 extends over 16 amino acids. Germline-derived CDR1 and CDR2 are SGDLS and YYNGEE. This CDR3 reads CASSPALAAYYNEQFF. CDR3 coding DNA: TGTGCCAGCAGCCCGGCCCTAGCGGCGTACTACAATGAGCAGTTCTTC.

By sample fraction, this clone is medium-sized (0.01 to 0.1%). This chain joins TRBV6-8 and TRBJ2-3, with TRBD1 matching over 12 bases. The CDR3 has 15 residues. Germline CDR1 is MNHGY and CDR2 is SAAAGT. J gave up 4 bases and V 5 bases, and 4 bases lay outside the gene matches. DNA of the CDR3: TGTGCCAGCAGTAACCGGGACAGGGGGCCAGATACGCAGTATTTT. It is translated as CASSNRDRGPDTQYF.

The V gene is TRBV9, the J gene TRBJ2-7, with TRBD2 as a possible D gene (6 bases). V lost 3 bases to trimming and J lost 3 bases, with 13 bases between them. This CDR3 spans 14 amino acids. Germline V CDR1 and CDR2: SGDLS, YYNGEE. The CDR3 DNA follows: TGTGCCAGCAGCGACGGGACTTTTGTCTACGAGCAGTACTTC. Encoded protein: CASSDGTFVYEQYF.

This clone was found a few times. V usage is TRBV15 and J usage is TRBJ2-2, with a weak D call TRBD2 (6 bases). The germline V gene encodes CDR1 LNHNV and CDR2 YYDKDF (reference sequence). V gave up 1 base and J gave up 3 bases, with 21 bases separating them. The CDR3 runs 19 residues. The CDR3 region is CATSRGVSGGGFDTGELFF. The DNA for the CDR3 is TGTGCCACCAGCAGAGGAGTTTCCGGGGGTGGGTTTGACACCGGGGAGCTGTTTTTT. The variable domain in full, completed from reference TRBV15 and TRBJ2-2, reads DAMVIQNPRYQVTQFGKPVTLSCSQTLNHNVMYWYQQKSSQAPKLLFHYYDKDFNNEADTPDNFQSRRPNTSFCFLDIRSPGLGDTAMYLCATSRGVSGGGFDTGELFFGEGSRLTVL.

The chain combines TRBV14 with TRBJ2-1; tentatively, D is TRBD1 (6 bases). The CDR3 extends over 14 amino acids. V was clipped by 5 bases and J by 4 bases, with 12 bases between them. CDR1 is SGHDN and CDR2 is FVKESK in the germline V gene. The CDR3 reads CASSFVDRYNEQFF. In nucleotides, the CDR3 is TGTGCCAGCAGCTTCGTGGACAGATACAATGAGCAGTTCTTC.

The chain recombines TRBV5-1 with TRBJ1-1; possibly TRBD1 for D (6 bases). The CDR3 has 16 residues. Germline CDR1 and CDR2: SGHRS and YFSETQ. The ends were cut back, 1 base at V and 0 bases at J, with 13 bases in the middle. The CDR3 is CASSLQGGGLNTEAFF. The CDR3 coding sequence is TGCGCCAGCAGCTTGCAGGGTGGGGGGCTGAACACTGAAGCTTTCTTT. Filled out from reference TRBV5-1 and TRBJ1-1, the complete variable domain reads KAGVTQTPRYLIKTRGQQVTLSCSPISGHRSVSWYQQTPGQGLQFLFEYFSETQRNKGNFPGRFSGRQFSNSRSEMNVSTLELGDSALYLCASSLQGGGLNTEAFFGQGTRLTVV.

This clone has a handful of counts. The chain couples TRBV30 to TRBJ1-2, with TRBD1 as a possible D gene (5 bases). Deletions cut 2 bases from V and 0 bases from J, with 19 bases between. CDR1 is GTSNPN and CDR2 is SVGIG in the germline V gene (reference sequence). The CDR3 runs 17 residues. The CDR3 loop is CAWSSRQFPYANYGYTF. As DNA, the CDR3 is TGTGCCTGGAGTTCACGACAGTTCCCCTACGCTAACTATGGCTACACCTTC.

This clone was counted only a few times. The V call is TRBV6-8, the J call TRBJ1-1; D remains ambiguous. The CDR3 totals 13 residues. From germline, CDR1 is MNHGY and CDR2 SAAAGT. Between the trimmed V and J ends, which lost 5 bases and 3 bases, there was a span of 10 bases. CDR3 nucleotide sequence: TGTGCCAGCAGTGTGGACTCTCACACTGAAGCTTTCTTT. Translating it yields CASSVDSHTEAFF.

The chain combines TRBV19 with TRBJ1-5; 9 bases agree with TRBD1. The CDR3 totals 18 residues. With 4 bases clipped from V and 0 bases from J, the junction kept 10 bases outside the gene matches. In germline, CDR1 is LNHDA, CDR2 SQIVND (reference sequence). The CDR3 loop reads CASSTDRGNDFSNQPQHF. As DNA, the CDR3 is TGTGCCAGTAGTACCGACAGGGGGAATGACTTTAGCAATCAGCCCCAGCATTTT.

V is TRBV11-3 and J is TRBJ2-2; D is uncertain. V lost 7 bases, J lost 0 bases, and 9 bases lay in between. The germline V gene has CDR1 SGHNT and CDR2 YENEEA. The CDR3 loop spans 14 amino acids. The CDR3 loop reads CASILLSNTGELFF. Here the CDR3 DNA reads TGTGCCAGCATCCTTCTCTCGAACACCGGGGAGCTGTTTTTT.